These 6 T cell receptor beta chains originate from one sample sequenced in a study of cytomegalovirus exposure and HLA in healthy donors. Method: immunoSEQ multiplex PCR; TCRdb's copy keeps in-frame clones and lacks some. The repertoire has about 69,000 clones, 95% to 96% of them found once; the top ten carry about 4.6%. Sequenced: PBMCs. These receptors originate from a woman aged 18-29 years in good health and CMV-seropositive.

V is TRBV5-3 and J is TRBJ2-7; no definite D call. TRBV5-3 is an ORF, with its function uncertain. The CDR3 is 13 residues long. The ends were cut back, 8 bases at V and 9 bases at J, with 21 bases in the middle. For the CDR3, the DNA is TGTGCCAGTTACCGCTCCCCCGGTTCTGTGCAGTACTTC. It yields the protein CASYRSPGSVQYF.

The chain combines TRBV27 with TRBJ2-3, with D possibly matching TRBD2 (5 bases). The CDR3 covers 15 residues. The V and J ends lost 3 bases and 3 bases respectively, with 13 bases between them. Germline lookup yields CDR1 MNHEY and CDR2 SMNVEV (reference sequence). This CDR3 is CASSFRGDGTDTQYF. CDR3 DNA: TGTGCCAGCAGTTTTCGGGGAGATGGTACAGATACGCAGTATTTT.

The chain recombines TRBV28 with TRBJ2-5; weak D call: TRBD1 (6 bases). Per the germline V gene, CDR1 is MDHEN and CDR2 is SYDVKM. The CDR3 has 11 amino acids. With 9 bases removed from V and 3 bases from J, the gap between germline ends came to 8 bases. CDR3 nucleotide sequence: TGTGCCAGTAGACAGGAAGAGACCCAGTACTTC. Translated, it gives CASRQEETQYF.

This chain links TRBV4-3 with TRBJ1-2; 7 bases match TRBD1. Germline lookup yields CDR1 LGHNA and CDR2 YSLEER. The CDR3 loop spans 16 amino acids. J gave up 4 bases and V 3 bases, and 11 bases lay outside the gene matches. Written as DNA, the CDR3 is TGCGCCAGCAGCCATCCCCCTGGACAGGCGGGCTATGGCTACACCTTC. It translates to CASSHPPGQAGYGYTF.

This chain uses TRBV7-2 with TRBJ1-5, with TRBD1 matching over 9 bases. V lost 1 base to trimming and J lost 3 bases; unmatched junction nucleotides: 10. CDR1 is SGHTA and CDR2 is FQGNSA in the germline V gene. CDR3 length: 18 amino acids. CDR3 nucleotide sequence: TGTGCCAGCAGCTTAGGCCGGGACAGGGTCAATGACAATCAGCCCCAGCATTTT. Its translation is CASSLGRDRVNDNQPQHF.

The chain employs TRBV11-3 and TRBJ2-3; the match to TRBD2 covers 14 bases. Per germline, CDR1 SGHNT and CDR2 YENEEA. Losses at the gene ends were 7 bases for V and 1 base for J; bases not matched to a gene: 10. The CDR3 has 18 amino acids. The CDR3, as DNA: TGTGCCAGCACTCCAAGACTAGCGGGAGGGCTGGGCACAGATACGCAGTATTTT. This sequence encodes CASTPRLAGGLGTDTQYF.